This entry concerns a single TCR beta chain. V was clipped by 0 bases and J by 3 bases; unmatched bases: 4. In germline, CDR1 is SGHVS, CDR2 FQNEAQ. The CDR3 is 16 amino acids. Assay used: immunoSEQ multiplex PCR; TCRdb lists only in-frame clones, some missing. The data show under 150,000 clones, under 90% seen once. The sample comes from a study of control samples from healthy donors and cancer patients. The sequencing input was PBMCs. The chain links TRBV7-8 to TRBJ2-1; TRBD2 agrees at 8 bases. The receptor's source is a man in his fifties with head and neck cancer. Written as DNA, the CDR3 is TGTGCCAGCAGCTTAGCGCGTCTAGCGGGCTACAATGAGCAGTTCTTC. It specifies CASSLARLAGYNEQFF.